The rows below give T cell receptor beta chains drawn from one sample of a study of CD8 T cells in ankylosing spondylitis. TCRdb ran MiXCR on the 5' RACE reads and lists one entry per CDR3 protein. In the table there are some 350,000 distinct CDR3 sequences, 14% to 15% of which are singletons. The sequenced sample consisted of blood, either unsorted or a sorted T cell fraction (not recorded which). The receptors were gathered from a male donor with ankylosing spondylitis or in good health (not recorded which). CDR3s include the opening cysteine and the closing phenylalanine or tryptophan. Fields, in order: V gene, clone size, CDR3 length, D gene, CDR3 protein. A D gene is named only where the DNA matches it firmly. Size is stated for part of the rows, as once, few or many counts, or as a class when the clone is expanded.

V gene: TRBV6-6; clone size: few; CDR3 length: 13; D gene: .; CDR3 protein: CASSYAERSGYTF
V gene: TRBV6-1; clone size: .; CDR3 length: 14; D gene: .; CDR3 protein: CASSDPGVNEKLFF
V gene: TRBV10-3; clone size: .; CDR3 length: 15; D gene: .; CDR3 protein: CAISESKVSGDIQYF
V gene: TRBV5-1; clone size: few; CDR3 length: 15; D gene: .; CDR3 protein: CASSYDSATNEKLFF
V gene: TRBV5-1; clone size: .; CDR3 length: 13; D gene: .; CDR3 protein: CASRPGHRETQYF
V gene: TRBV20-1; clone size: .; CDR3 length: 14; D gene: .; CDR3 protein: CSARKDGGNSPLHF
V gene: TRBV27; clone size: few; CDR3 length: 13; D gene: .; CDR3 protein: CASSGALSYEQYF
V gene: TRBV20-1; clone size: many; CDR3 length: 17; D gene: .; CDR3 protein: CSASTLWGGGSNQPQHF
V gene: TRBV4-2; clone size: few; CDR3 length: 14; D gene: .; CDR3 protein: CASSQMDGQETQYF
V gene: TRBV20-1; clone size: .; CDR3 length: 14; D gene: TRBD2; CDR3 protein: CSATGTSATDTQYF